This T cell receptor beta chain was found in a study of read filtering for tumor transcriptome and immune sequencing. From roughly 0.4 ug of RNA, a library with molecular barcoded alpha/delta and beta/gamma adaptors was made. TCRdb re-analysed the reads in MiXCR, keeping a single row per CDR3 protein. The table has 30,000 to 40,000 distinct CDR3 sequences, approximately 14% seen once. In this sample, this clonotype turned up a few times. One base away lies a much larger clone, so this may be a sequencing read error. The CDR3 has 14 amino acids. Unmatched junction bases numbered 7, after V lost 7 bases and J lost 4 bases.

This chain connects TRBV12-3 or TRBV12-4 to TRBJ2-5; 9 nucleotides line up with TRBD1. The sample comprised a population of CD138-negative cells sorted from bone marrow. The receptor comes from a donor aged 40 or over with multiple myeloma. As DNA, the CDR3 is TGTGCCAGCATTCTAGGGACAGGGAGAGAGACCCAGTACTTC. Its protein is CASILGTGRETQYF.